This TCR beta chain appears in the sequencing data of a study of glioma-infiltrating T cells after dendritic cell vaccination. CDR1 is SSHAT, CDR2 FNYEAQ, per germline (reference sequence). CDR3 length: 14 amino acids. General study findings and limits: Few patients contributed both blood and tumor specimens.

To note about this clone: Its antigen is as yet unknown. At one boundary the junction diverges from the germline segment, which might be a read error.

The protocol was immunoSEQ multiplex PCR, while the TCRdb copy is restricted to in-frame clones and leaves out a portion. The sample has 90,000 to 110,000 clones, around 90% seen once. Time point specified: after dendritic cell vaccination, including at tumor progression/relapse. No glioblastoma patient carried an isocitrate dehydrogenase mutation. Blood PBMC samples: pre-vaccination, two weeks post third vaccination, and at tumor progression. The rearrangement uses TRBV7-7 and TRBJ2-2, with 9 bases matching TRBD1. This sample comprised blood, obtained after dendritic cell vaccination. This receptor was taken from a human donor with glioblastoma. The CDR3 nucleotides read TGTGCTAGCAGCAGGGACAGGGCCACCGGGGAGCTGTTTTTT. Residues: CASSRDRATGELFF.